A single sample gave rise to the 30 T cell receptor beta chains below, sequenced in a study of shared clonotypes between healthy human individuals. It was CD45RO-negative cells, positively selected for CCR7, that made up naive CD8 cells, with terminally differentiated effector memory CD45RA+ cells excluded. Data came from immunoSEQ multiplex PCR; TCRdb stores just in-frame clones and leaves some out. The sample records about 680,000 clones, around 90% being singletons. What was sequenced was naive CD8+ T cells sorted from blood. These receptors originate from a man aged 25-45 years in good health.

A few counts support this clone. The identical CDR3 is also encoded by other nucleotide sequences in the sample. The chain couples TRBV15 to TRBJ2-7; D unclear. Germline values: CDR1 LNHNV, CDR2 YYDKDF (reference sequence). The CDR3 is 13 amino acids. Trimming removed 0 bases at V and 3 bases at J, with 6 bases between. The CDR3 is CATSRDLSYEQYF. The CDR3 coding sequence is TGTGCCACCAGCAGAGATCTAAGCTACGAGCAGTACTTC. Variable domain in full (rest from reference TRBV15 and TRBJ2-7): DAMVIQNPRYQVTQFGKPVTLSCSQTLNHNVMYWYQQKSSQAPKLLFHYYDKDFNNEADTPDNFQSRRPNTSFCFLDIRSPGLGDTAMYLCATSRDLSYEQYFGPGTRLTVT.

This clone was picked up a small number of times. The chain couples TRBV18 to TRBJ2-1, with D perhaps matching TRBD2 (5 bases). Between the trimmed V and J ends, which lost 1 base and 10 bases, there was a span of 17 bases. The CDR3 covers 15 residues. The germline CDR1 and CDR2 sequences are KGHSH and LQKENI. CDR3 nucleotides: TGTGCCAGCTCACCACAAGCCCAGCGGTCAGGCGAGCAGTTCTTC. As protein: CASSPQAQRSGEQFF.

This chain joins TRBV7-9 and TRBJ2-2; D is ambiguous. The CDR3 sequence is 15 residues long. In germline, CDR1 is SEHNR, CDR2 FQNEAQ (reference sequence). Trimming left V 5 bases short and J 7 bases short, with 17 bases between. In DNA, the CDR3 is TGTGCCAGCAGCCCTGGGCCCGGACGGAGCGGGGAGCTGTTTTTT. Translation gives CASSPGPGRSGELFF.

This chain's CDR3 is CASSVAGKRTQYF. CDR3 DNA: TGTGCCAGCAGCGTGGCAGGGAAGCGTACCCAGTACTTC. The chain links TRBV7-6 to TRBJ2-5; weak D call: TRBD1 (5 bases). Germline CDR1 is SGHVS and CDR2 is FNYEAQ. The CDR3 consists of 13 residues. V was shortened by 5 bases and J by 8 bases, with 15 bases between the two germline ends.

The chain employs TRBV27 and TRBJ1-2; no clear D. The CDR3 is 14 residues long. Trimming pared 5 bases from V and 1 base from J, leaving 11 bases between. Germline V gene sequence: CDR1 MNHEY, CDR2 SMNVEV (reference sequence). CDR3 coding DNA: TGTGCCAGCAGTGCCAACAGCGGTAACTATGGCTACACCTTC. Its translation is CASSANSGNYGYTF.

The rearrangement joins TRBV13 to TRBJ2-7; 11 positions agree with TRBD2. From germline, CDR1 is PRHDT and CDR2 FYEKMQ (reference sequence). V was clipped by 4 bases and J by 6 bases; unmatched bases: 14. The CDR3 is 17 residues long. This CDR3 is CASSSGTSGPQAGEQYF. The CDR3, as DNA: TGTGCCAGCAGCTCCGGGACTAGCGGACCCCAGGCGGGCGAGCAGTACTTC.

The chain links TRBV15 to TRBJ1-4, with D possibly TRBD1 on 5 matching bases. The germline V and J ends were trimmed by 0 bases and 2 bases, with 10 bases remaining between them. This CDR3 has 16 residues. The germline gives CDR1 LNHNV, CDR2 YYDKDF (reference sequence). CDR3 sequence: CATSREGVFTNEKLFF. DNA for the CDR3: TGTGCCACCAGCAGAGAAGGGGTTTTTACTAATGAAAAACTGTTTTTT. Full variable domain (remainder filled in from reference TRBV15 and TRBJ1-4): DAMVIQNPRYQVTQFGKPVTLSCSQTLNHNVMYWYQQKSSQAPKLLFHYYDKDFNNEADTPDNFQSRRPNTSFCFLDIRSPGLGDTAMYLCATSREGVFTNEKLFFGSGTQLSVL.

J is TRBJ2-1 and V is TRBV7-9, with TRBD2 identical over 10 bases. CDR3 length equals 13 residues. The junction had 5 bases not matched to a gene; V was cut back by 11 bases and J by 4 bases. In germline, CDR1 is SEHNR, CDR2 FQNEAQ (reference sequence). CDR3 DNA sequence: TGTGCCGTTGGACTAGCGGAATACAATGAGCAGTTCTTC. Its protein is CAVGLAEYNEQFF.

The table lists this clone with a count of one. This chain links TRBV4-1 with TRBJ2-5, with a possible D match to TRBD1 (5 bases). Trimming removed 3 bases from V and 5 bases from J, with 13 bases in between. Germline V gene sequence: CDR1 MGHRA, CDR2 YSYEKL. The CDR3 is 14 residues long. The chain's CDR3 is CASSHEQGWETQYF. In DNA, the CDR3 is TGCGCCAGCAGCCATGAGCAGGGCTGGGAGACCCAGTACTTC.

This clone turned up a few times. This sequence joins TRBV11-2 and TRBJ2-4, with a possible D match to TRBD1 (6 bases). Germline assignment: CDR1 SGHAT and CDR2 FQNNGV. The V end lost 8 bases, the J end lost 1 base, and 18 bases lay between the germline ends. CDR3 length: 16 residues. Here the CDR3 reads CASHPGVGLAKNIQYF. As DNA, the CDR3 is TGTGCCAGCCACCCAGGGGTCGGGTTGGCCAAAAACATTCAGTACTTC.

This rearrangement joins TRBV27 to TRBJ1-2; D not certain. The V and J ends lost 0 bases and 2 bases respectively, with 13 bases between them. The CDR3 is 16 amino acids. Looked up from germline, CDR1 is MNHEY and CDR2 is SMNVEV (reference sequence). The CDR3 DNA follows: TGTGCCAGCAGTTTATCGACTGGGAGCATAAACTATGGCTACACCTTC. Translated, it gives CASSLSTGSINYGYTF.

The chain carries TRBV25-1 and TRBJ2-7, with 8 bases fitting TRBD1. The trim removed 3 bases at V and 3 bases at J, leaving 1 base unmatched. Germline V gives CDR1 MGHDK, CDR2 SYGVNS. CDR3 length: 13 residues. CDR3 residues: CASSEGQDYEQYF. DNA for the CDR3: TGTGCCAGCAGTGAGGGACAGGACTACGAGCAGTACTTC.

The CDR3 DNA reads TGCGCCAGCAGACTTATTAGCGGCAGACCCCCAGATACGCAGTATTTT. Its protein product is CASRLISGRPPDTQYF. The chain is built from TRBV5-1 and TRBJ2-3, with D perhaps TRBD2 (6 bases). Germline CDR1 and CDR2: SGHRS and YFSETQ. Trimming shortened V by 5 bases and J by 4 bases, and 20 bases separated the two germline ends. The CDR3 length is 16 residues.

The chain is built from TRBV21-1 and TRBJ2-7; the tabulated D call, TRBD2, remains unverified against the DNA. TRBV21-1 is a pseudogene locus. The CDR3 totals 13 residues. The CDR3 sequence: CASSRYSSYEQYF. The DNA for the CDR3 is TGTGCCAGCAGCCGGTATAGCTCCTACGAGCAGTACTTC.

The genes are TRBV7-9 and TRBJ2-2; the D gene could be TRBD1 or TRBD2 (5 bases each). The V and J ends lost 5 bases and 4 bases respectively, with 23 bases between them. The CDR3 spans 18 residues. Germline CDR1 is SEHNR and CDR2 is FQNEAQ (reference sequence). Here the CDR3 reads CASSPVAGGSGGTGELFF. The CDR3 DNA sequence: TGTGCCAGCAGCCCCGTCGCTGGGGGATCAGGCGGCACCGGGGAGCTGTTTTTT.

This chain uses TRBV7-2 with TRBJ2-2; TRBD2 might be the D (6 bases). The germline V gene encodes CDR1 SGHTA and CDR2 FQGNSA. The CDR3 length is 16 residues. The ends were cut back, 2 bases at V and 0 bases at J, with 10 bases in the middle. The CDR3 region is CASSLWAGSNTGELFF. The CDR3 DNA sequence: TGTGCCAGCAGCTTATGGGCGGGGTCGAACACCGGGGAGCTGTTTTTT.

This CDR3 is CASSLSFPSGTRVELFF. DNA for the CDR3: TGTGCCAGCAGCCTAAGTTTCCCATCCGGGACCCGAGTAGAACTGTTTTTT. This rearrangement joins TRBV27 to TRBJ1-4, with TRBD1 as a possible D gene (5 bases). The CDR3 covers 17 residues. Looked up from germline, CDR1 is MNHEY and CDR2 is SMNVEV (reference sequence). The V end was cut by 6 bases, the J end by 12 bases, with 29 bases between.

This sequence joins TRBV14 and TRBJ1-1, with TRBD1 identical over 9 bases. The CDR3 length is 17 residues. Germline CDR1 reads SGHDN; CDR2 reads FVKESK. The V segment lost 0 bases and the J segment 5 bases; nucleotides outside the gene matches: 10. In DNA, the CDR3 is TGTGCCAGCAGCCAAGATTGGATAGGGACAGGGTGGACTGAAGCTTTCTTT. This codes for CASSQDWIGTGWTEAFF.

This chain joins TRBV5-1 and TRBJ1-1, with a weak D call TRBD1 (6 bases). Trimming left V 4 bases short and J 7 bases short, with 14 bases between. From germline, CDR1 is SGHRS and CDR2 YFSETQ. There are 13 residues in the CDR3. This CDR3 reads CASSLLGQIEAFF. Here the CDR3 DNA reads TGCGCCAGCAGCCTACTTGGACAGATTGAAGCTTTCTTT.

The rearrangement links TRBV9 to TRBJ2-1, with D maybe TRBD2 (6 bases). Germline V gives CDR1 SGDLS, CDR2 YYNGEE. CDR3 length equals 14 residues. Deletions cut 4 bases from V and 8 bases from J, with 16 bases between. The CDR3 protein is CASSLGGSLDEQFF. The CDR3 DNA reads TGTGCCAGCAGCTTGGGAGGTAGCTTGGATGAGCAGTTCTTC.

This rearrangement joins TRBV7-9 to TRBJ2-3; 11 nucleotides align to TRBD1. Germline V gene sequence: CDR1 SEHNR, CDR2 FQNEAQ (reference sequence). With 2 bases clipped from V and 0 bases from J, the junction kept 4 bases outside the gene matches. The CDR3 spans 17 residues. In DNA form, the CDR3 reads TGTGCCAGCAGCTTAAGGACAGGGGGCTTCAGCACAGATACGCAGTATTTT. Its protein product is CASSLRTGGFSTDTQYF.

This clone was recorded only once. J is TRBJ2-7 and V is TRBV2; unclear D gene. Between the trimmed V and J ends, which lost 10 bases and 5 bases, there was a span of 12 bases. Looked up from germline, CDR1 is SNHLY and CDR2 is FYNNEI. CDR3 length equals 11 residues. CDR3 protein: CATLRSNEQYF. For the CDR3, the DNA is TGTGCCACCCTTAGGTCAAACGAGCAGTACTTC.

V usage is TRBV27 and J usage is TRBJ1-1; D gene ambiguous. The CDR3 consists of 16 residues. The V end was cut by 5 bases, the J end by 1 base, with 17 bases between. From germline, CDR1 is MNHEY and CDR2 SMNVEV (reference sequence). This CDR3 reads CASSETPNSPNTEAFF. The CDR3 DNA is TGTGCCAGCAGTGAGACTCCAAACTCCCCGAACACTGAAGCTTTCTTT.

The chain joins TRBV7-3 to TRBJ2-1; 8 bases line up with TRBD1. V gave up 2 bases and J gave up 4 bases; unmatched junction bases: 10. This CDR3 region has 17 residues. CDR1 and CDR2 from the germline V gene are SGHTA and FQGTGA. Here the CDR3 DNA reads TGTGCCAGCAGCTTAGATGGGGCAGGGGGCTGGTACAATGAGCAGTTCTTC. Its translation: CASSLDGAGGWYNEQFF.

This rearrangement joins TRBV7-9 to TRBJ2-1; D is uncertain. The CDR3 runs 10 residues. The V gene's germline CDR1 is SEHNR and CDR2 FQNEAQ (reference sequence). Trimming removed 5 bases at V and 8 bases at J, with 4 bases between. The CDR3 nucleotides read TGTGCCAGCAGCCTCCATGAGCAGTTCTTC. It is translated as CASSLHEQFF.

The CDR3 protein is CSGIGATGELFF. In DNA, the CDR3 is TGCAGCGGAATAGGGGCCACCGGGGAGCTGTTTTTT. The chain couples TRBV29-1 to TRBJ2-2; tentative D call: TRBD1 (5 bases). Looked up from germline, CDR1 is SQVTM and CDR2 is ANQGSEA. The CDR3 is 12 amino acids. Trimming took 7 bases from V and 4 from J, leaving 10 bases between them.

The chain has TRBV5-1 and TRBJ2-5; tentative D call: TRBD2 (6 bases). V lost 4 bases, J lost 1 base, and 11 bases lay in between. Germline V CDR1 and CDR2: SGHRS, YFSETQ. The CDR3 runs to 14 residues. The chain's CDR3 is CASSGTQPQETQYF. The DNA of the CDR3 is TGCGCCAGCAGCGGGACTCAGCCCCAAGAGACCCAGTACTTC.

This chain uses TRBV28 with TRBJ2-3, with 13 positions matching TRBD2. The CDR3 loop spans 19 amino acids. V lost 6 bases, J lost 0 bases, and 12 bases stayed unmatched. Germline V gives CDR1 MDHEN, CDR2 SYDVKM. This CDR3 reads CASSTGLAGYDPSTDTQYF. CDR3 coding DNA: TGTGCCAGCAGCACGGGACTAGCGGGATACGACCCTAGCACAGATACGCAGTATTTT.

The chain carries TRBV27 and TRBJ2-1, with D uncertain. Looked up from germline, CDR1 is MNHEY and CDR2 is SMNVEV (reference sequence). This CDR3 has 14 residues. Trimming took off 7 bases at V and 3 bases at J, with 13 bases between the two ends. The CDR3 sequence: CASTRPPLYNEQFF. CDR3 coding DNA: TGTGCCAGCACCCGACCCCCCCTCTACAATGAGCAGTTCTTC.

The genes are TRBV1 and TRBJ1-4. TRBV1 is an annotated pseudogene. The length of the CDR3 is 14 residues. CDR3 residues: CTSSQRDMNEKLFF. CDR3 sequence (DNA): TGCACCAGCAGCCAGAGAGATATGAATGAAAAACTGTTTTTT.